These 25 T cell receptor beta chains share one sample of origin, sequenced in a study of response to subunit inactivated influenza vaccine (dated by TCRdb to about 2018). The method was RT-PCR. The data were produced on an Illumina HiSeq 2500. In TCRdb, the public reads were trimmed at Q25 with fastp and aligned with MiXCR, with productive beta chains retained. Rows are combined by CDR3 protein, so each entry shows the most common genes and DNA. The sample yields under 200,000 distinct CDR3 sequences; approximately 12% were counted once. Clones ranked in the top ten supply about 29% of the sample. These data were also filed under a second study, of T cells expressing NK-cell markers. The second study also describes: TCR beta cDNA libraries were prepared using 5'RACE template switching, which introduced a universal primer site and unique molecular identifiers.

The sample here was CD8+ T cells sorted from PBMCs, taken roughly 13 days after vaccination. Receptors originate from a man aged 50 or older who received an inactivated influenza vaccine. Donor details come from another sample of the same person, matched by shared clones.

This clonotype was counted between two and nine times. J is TRBJ2-1 and V is TRBV12-3 or TRBV12-4, with 13 bases fitting TRBD2. The CDR3 contains 14 residues. V lost 7 bases and J lost 7; bases outside the gene matches: 4. The CDR3: CASKLAGGPNEQFF. The CDR3 region has the DNA TGTGCCAGCAAACTAGCGGGAGGGCCGAATGAGCAGTTCTTC.

The table lists this clonotype with many counts. The chain couples TRBV11-2 to TRBJ1-6, with D possibly TRBD1 on 6 matching bases. V was shortened by 5 bases and J by 8 bases, with 16 bases between the two germline ends. This CDR3 comprises 15 residues. Germline CDR1 SGHAT, CDR2 FQNNGV. The DNA of the CDR3 is TGTGCCAGCAGCGCCGACAGGAGCTCCCATTCACCCCTCCACTTT. It is translated as CASSADRSSHSPLHF.

The V gene is TRBV5-1, the J gene TRBJ1-1; D not resolved. The CDR3 contains 14 residues. CDR1 is SGHRS and CDR2 is YFSETQ in the germline V gene. Trimming took 0 bases from V and 0 from J, leaving 6 bases between them. The DNA for the CDR3 is TGCGCCAGCAGCTTGGGGACCCTGAACACTGAAGCTTTCTTT. Its protein is CASSLGTLNTEAFF.

This rearrangement joins TRBV10-3 to TRBJ2-1; tentative D call: TRBD2 (6 bases). The germline V gene encodes CDR1 ENHRY and CDR2 SYGVKD. V lost 6 bases, J lost 0 bases, and 18 bases lay in between. This CDR3 has 17 amino acids. CDR3 region: CAIRTSGTSSSYNEQFF. DNA of the CDR3: TGTGCCATCAGGACCTCCGGGACTTCGAGCTCCTACAATGAGCAGTTCTTC.

This clonotype was seen ten or more times. The chain combines TRBV25-1 with TRBJ2-1; TRBD2 agrees at 10 bases. This CDR3 has 14 amino acids. V lost 7 bases to trimming and J lost 6 bases; unmatched junction nucleotides: 6. Germline values: CDR1 MGHDK, CDR2 SYGVNS. The CDR3 nucleotides are TGTGCCAGCATCGAGCGGGAGGGGGCCAATGAGCAGTTCTTC. It specifies CASIEREGANEQFF.

The chain combines TRBV19 with TRBJ2-5, with D possibly TRBD1 on 5 matching bases. Per germline, CDR1 LNHDA and CDR2 SQIVND (reference sequence). V shed 3 bases and J shed 4 bases, with 15 bases lying between them. There are 15 residues in the CDR3. The CDR3 DNA is TGTGCCAGTAGTATTACCCCCCGGCAGGGAGAGACCCAGTACTTC. Translation gives CASSITPRQGETQYF.

J is TRBJ2-3 and V is TRBV10-3, with a possible D match to TRBD2 (6 bases). Germline-derived CDR1 and CDR2 are ENHRY and SYGVKD. This CDR3 spans 14 amino acids. V was clipped by 8 bases and J by 1 base, with 13 bases between them. The CDR3 sequence is CAIGRGGGTDTQYF. DNA of the CDR3: TGTGCCATCGGGCGTGGAGGGGGCACAGATACGCAGTATTTT.

This clonotype was counted a few times. V and J are TRBV29-1 and TRBJ2-5; D uncertain. Germline lookup yields CDR1 SQVTM and CDR2 ANQGSEA. Trimming shortened V by 4 bases and J by 5 bases, and 5 bases separated the two germline ends. This CDR3 spans 10 amino acids. CDR3 protein: CSVVRETQYF. The CDR3 nucleotides are TGCAGCGTTGTTCGGGAGACCCAGTACTTC.

The V gene is TRBV5-6, the J gene TRBJ2-7, with 8 bases matching TRBD2. Germline loops: CDR1 SGHDT, CDR2 YYEEEE. Trimming took 5 bases from V and 4 from J; bases not matched to a gene: 5. This CDR3 is 13 amino acids long. CDR3 sequence: CASREAGEYEQYF. The CDR3 DNA reads as TGTGCCAGCAGGGAAGCGGGAGAATACGAGCAGTACTTC. The full variable domain, in which reference TRBV5-6 and TRBJ2-7 provide the parts outside the CDR3, is DAGVTQSPTHLIKTRGQQVTLRCSPKSGHDTVSWYQQALGQGPQFIFQYYEEEERQRGNFPDRFSGHQFPNYSSELNVNALLLGDSALYLCASREAGEYEQYFGPGTRLTVT.

This clonotype was seen repeatedly, ten times or more. The chain combines TRBV7-9 with TRBJ2-3, with 8 bases matching TRBD1. V lost 6 bases to trimming and J lost 4 bases; unmatched junction nucleotides: 12. Looked up from germline, CDR1 is SEHNR and CDR2 is FQNEAQ (reference sequence). This CDR3 spans 16 amino acids. The chain's CDR3 is CASRDKQGVGADTQYF. In DNA form, the CDR3 reads TGTGCCAGCAGGGATAAACAGGGGGTAGGGGCAGATACGCAGTATTTT.

This clonotype was counted only a few times. The chain uses TRBV15 and TRBJ2-7, with D maybe TRBD1 (5 bases). The V gene lost 1 base and the J gene lost 5 bases, with 6 bases spanning the gap. This CDR3 spans 12 amino acids. Germline V gene lookup returns CDR1 LNHNV and CDR2 YYDKDF (reference sequence). DNA of the CDR3: TGTGCCACCAGCAGAGCCAGGGACGAGCAGTACTTC. Protein product: CATSRARDEQYF.

This clonotype was observed a handful of times. The rearrangement links TRBV20-1 to TRBJ2-7, with 7 bases identical to TRBD1. Trimming took 1 base from V and 1 from J; bases not matched to a gene: 7. The CDR3 is 15 amino acids. Germline V gene data show CDR1 as DFQATT and CDR2 as SNEGSKA (reference sequence). Written as DNA, the CDR3 is TGCAGTGCTAGAGCCTTAACAGGGGAATCCTACGAGCAGTACTTC. It translates to CSARALTGESYEQYF.

This clonotype has just a few counts. The chain employs TRBV12-3 or TRBV12-4 and TRBJ1-6; tentative D call: TRBD1 (6 bases). The CDR3 loop spans 15 amino acids. Trimming pared 7 bases from V and 7 bases from J, leaving 17 bases between. This CDR3 is CASTSKGGSNSPLHF. DNA of the CDR3: TGTGCCAGCACAAGTAAAGGGGGAAGCAATTCACCCCTCCACTTT.

The chain joins TRBV27 to TRBJ2-2, with 8 bases aligning to TRBD2. Trimming at V came to 10 bases and at J to 7 bases, leaving 14 bases not matched to a gene. The CDR3 loop spans 15 amino acids. Germline CDR1 reads MNHEY; CDR2 reads SMNVEV (reference sequence). The CDR3 here is CAISPGTSGSGELFF. The CDR3 nucleotides read TGTGCCATCTCCCCCGGGACTAGTGGAAGCGGGGAGCTGTTTTTT.

In its sample, this clonotype was seen a few times. V and J are TRBV27 and TRBJ2-7; 11 bases line up with TRBD2. Germline CDR1 is MNHEY and CDR2 is SMNVEV (reference sequence). This CDR3 is 16 amino acids long. The junction had 8 bases not matched to a gene; V was cut back by 6 bases and J by 1 base. CDR3 protein: CASSIFTSGGSYEQYF. The DNA for the CDR3 is TGTGCCAGCAGCATATTTACTAGCGGGGGTTCCTACGAGCAGTACTTC.

This clonotype was seen at least ten times. The chain joins TRBV21-1 to TRBJ2-5; the tabulated D call, TRBD2, remains unverified against the DNA. TRBV21-1 has pseudogene status. This CDR3 spans 19 amino acids. CDR3 loop: CASSECPKRASGRMETQYF. The CDR3, as DNA: TGTGCCAGCAGCGAATGCCCCAAAAGGGCTAGCGGGAGGATGGAGACCCAGTACTTC.

About this clonotype: At one end the junction does not follow the germline gene, possibly because of a read error. The chain is built from TRBV2 and TRBJ2-3; a weak D match, TRBD2 (6 bases). This CDR3 has 19 amino acids. Germline V gene sequence: CDR1 SNHLY, CDR2 FYNNEI. CDR3 residues: CASSESAGYGGSGTDTKYF. The CDR3, as DNA: TGTGCCAGCAGTGAATCAGCAGGCTATGGAGGGAGCGGCACAGATACGAAGTATTTT.

This clonotype was counted between two and nine times. The chain recombines TRBV4-1 with TRBJ2-7, with D possibly matching TRBD2 (5 bases). CDR3 length: 15 residues. Germline V gene lookup returns CDR1 MGHRA and CDR2 YSYEKL. The V end was cut by 1 base, the J end by 0 bases, with 10 bases between. CDR3 sequence: CASSQVGGYSYEQYF. As DNA, the CDR3 is TGCGCCAGCAGCCAAGTCGGCGGGTACTCCTACGAGCAGTACTTC.

This chain's CDR3 is CASSQDRGVYNEQFF. CDR3 coding DNA: TGTGCCAGCAGCCAAGATCGCGGAGTTTACAATGAGCAGTTCTTC. V is TRBV4-2 and J is TRBJ2-1; no clear D gene. The germline V and J ends were trimmed by 0 bases and 4 bases, with 10 bases remaining between them. The CDR3 contains 15 residues. Germline V gives CDR1 LGHNA, CDR2 YNFKEQ.

The rearrangement links TRBV6-5 to TRBJ2-3; D remains unclear. The germline CDR1 and CDR2 sequences are MNHEY and SVGAGI. Trimming shortened V by 8 bases and J by 6 bases, and 9 bases separated the two germline ends. The CDR3 extends over 11 amino acids. This CDR3 is CASHSPDTQYF. The CDR3 nucleotides are TGTGCCAGCCATAGCCCGGATACGCAGTATTTT.

This clonotype was picked up many times. The chain carries TRBV5-1 and TRBJ2-3; D assignment may be TRBD1 or TRBD2 (5 bases each). V lost 4 bases, J lost 2 bases, and 26 bases lay in between. The CDR3 runs 19 residues. Germline lookup yields CDR1 SGHRS and CDR2 YFSETQ. CDR3 nucleotide sequence: TGCGCCAGCAGCCCGCCCGGGACGGGGACGTCTTTCTCCACAGATACGCAGTATTTT. Its translation is CASSPPGTGTSFSTDTQYF.

V is TRBV6-6 and J is TRBJ2-1; no clear D. The germline V gene encodes CDR1 MNHNY and CDR2 SVGAGI (reference sequence). V shed 5 bases and J shed 8 bases, with 7 bases lying between them. There are 11 residues in the CDR3. The CDR3 DNA reads as TGTGCCAGCAGTAAGGGATATGAGCAGTTCTTC. Its translation: CASSKGYEQFF.

V is TRBV5-1 and J is TRBJ2-7; 9 bases match TRBD2. The CDR3 is 15 residues long. J lost 2 bases, V lost 5 bases, and 8 bases had no gene match. CDR1 and CDR2 from the germline V gene are SGHRS and YFSETQ. DNA of the CDR3: TGCGCCAGCAGAAAACTGACTAGCGGAGCCTACGAGCAGTACTTC. Translated: CASRKLTSGAYEQYF.

This clonotype has a count of ten or more. The chain carries TRBV10-3 and TRBJ2-7; 10 positions match TRBD1. J lost 7 bases, V lost 1 base, and 10 bases had no gene match. This CDR3 is 16 amino acids long. Germline values: CDR1 ENHRY, CDR2 SYGVKD. CDR3 loop: CAISELGDRGPVEQYF. For the CDR3, the DNA is TGTGCCATCAGTGAGTTGGGGGACAGGGGCCCTGTTGAGCAGTACTTC.

This clonotype was recorded many times. The CDR3, as DNA: TGTGCCAGCAGCTTAGGGCCCGCTAGAGGAGAAGCTTTCTTT. This sequence encodes CASSLGPARGEAFF. The chain joins TRBV7-9 to TRBJ1-1; unclear D gene. Germline V gene data show CDR1 as SEHNR and CDR2 as FQNEAQ (reference sequence). The CDR3 totals 14 residues. V shed 1 base and J shed 8 bases, with 14 bases lying between them. Full variable domain (missing parts from reference TRBV7-9 and TRBJ1-1): DTGVSQNPRHKITKRGQNVTFRCDPISEHNRLYWYRQTLGQGPEFLTYFQNEAQLEKSRLLSDRFSAERPKGSFSTLEIQRTEQGDSAMYLCASSLGPARGEAFFGQGTRLTVV.